The 29 T cell receptor beta chains reported below all come from one sample, sequenced in a study of brain T cells in children with intractable seizures. Profiled with immunoSEQ multiplex PCR; TCRdb holds only in-frame clones, not every one. The table has approximately 60,000 clones, 90% to 97% seen once. Specimen: peripheral blood, collected at surgery. The receptor source for this set is a boy under two years old with focal cortical dysplasia and intractable seizures.

The chain carries TRBV27 and TRBJ2-5; TRBD2 agrees at 8 bases. The CDR3 runs to 14 residues. V lost 5 bases and J lost 5; bases outside the gene matches: 7. Germline V gives CDR1 MNHEY, CDR2 SMNVEV (reference sequence). CDR3 sequence: CASSPRASGETQYF. The CDR3 bases are TGTGCCAGCAGTCCCCGAGCTAGCGGGGAGACCCAGTACTTC.

CDR3 nucleotides: TGTGCCAGCAGTTACCGGAAAAGCGGGACCTACACAGATACGCAGTATTTT. Translated: CASSYRKSGTYTDTQYF. The rearrangement joins TRBV6-2 or TRBV6-3 to TRBJ2-3, with 7 bases that match TRBD2. V trimming: 2 bases; J trimming: 2 bases; junction bases outside the gene matches: 10. There are 17 residues in the CDR3. Germline values: CDR1 MNHEY, CDR2 SVGEGT.

The chain couples TRBV10-3 to TRBJ1-6, with D perhaps TRBD1 (5 bases). With 2 bases removed from V and 7 bases from J, the gap between germline ends came to 9 bases. The germline gives CDR1 ENHRY, CDR2 SYGVKD. This CDR3 comprises 14 residues. In nucleotides, the CDR3 is TGTGCCATCAGTGAGGCAGGGAAGAATTCACCCCTCCACTTT. Amino acid sequence: CAISEAGKNSPLHF.

This sequence joins TRBV24-1 and TRBJ1-5; weak D call: TRBD1 (5 bases). With 4 bases removed from V and 1 base from J, the gap between germline ends came to 25 bases. This CDR3 contains 20 residues. Germline V gives CDR1 KGHDR, CDR2 SFDVKD. CDR3 region: CATSEDGAWICNLSNQPQHF. In DNA, the CDR3 is TGTGCCACCAGTGAGGACGGGGCCTGGATATGTAATTTAAGCAATCAGCCCCAGCATTTT.

CDR3 loop: CASSPGTGGLQTGELFF. CDR3 coding DNA: TGTGCCAGCAGTCCCGGGACAGGGGGATTACAGACCGGGGAGCTGTTTTTT. This chain uses TRBV27 with TRBJ2-2; 11 nucleotides align to TRBD1. With V trimmed by 5 bases and J by 5 bases, 10 bases remained unmatched. Germline assignment: CDR1 MNHEY and CDR2 SMNVEV (reference sequence). This CDR3 comprises 17 residues.

The chain joins TRBV5-4 to TRBJ2-7, with TRBD2 matching 8 bases. The CDR3 covers 15 residues. Germline V lookup: CDR1 SGHNT, CDR2 YYREEE (reference sequence). Trimming at V came to 2 bases and at J to 5 bases, leaving 9 bases not matched to a gene. The CDR3 loop reads CASSLPSGRINEQYF. The CDR3 bases are TGTGCCAGCAGCTTACCAAGCGGGAGAATCAACGAGCAGTACTTC.

This clone was observed a handful of times. The V gene is TRBV6-5, the J gene TRBJ1-1; D is undetermined. The ends were cut back, 7 bases at V and 0 bases at J, with 9 bases in the middle. CDR1 and CDR2 from the germline V gene are MNHEY and SVGAGI. The CDR3 length is 13 residues. The CDR3 DNA follows: TGTGCCAGCACGAGAGACTTGAACACTGAAGCTTTCTTT. Amino acids: CASTRDLNTEAFF.

The chain combines TRBV27 with TRBJ2-7, with TRBD1 identical over 8 bases. The CDR3 totals 14 residues. Looked up from germline, CDR1 is MNHEY and CDR2 is SMNVEV (reference sequence). The V and J ends lost 0 bases and 3 bases, in that order; junction bases with no gene match: 1. CDR3 loop: CASSLSTGDYEQYF. The CDR3 DNA sequence: TGTGCCAGCAGTTTATCGACAGGGGACTACGAGCAGTACTTC.

The chain links TRBV5-4 to TRBJ2-2, with D possibly TRBD1 on 6 matching bases. Trimming removed 4 bases from V and 6 bases from J, with 7 bases in between. The CDR3 sequence is 12 residues long. The germline CDR1 and CDR2 sequences are SGHNT and YYREEE (reference sequence). CDR3 nucleotides: TGTGCCAGCAGCCAGGGGTCCGGGGAGCTGTTTTTT. This translates into CASSQGSGELFF. Together with reference TRBV5-4 and TRBJ2-2, the CDR3 gives the full variable domain: ETGVTQSPTHLIKTRGQQVTLRCSSQSGHNTVSWYQQALGQGPQFIFQYYREEENGRGNFPPRFSGLQFPNYSSELNVNALELDDSALYLCASSQGSGELFFGEGSRLTVL.

The chain is built from TRBV4-2 and TRBJ2-7, with 14 bases fitting TRBD2. The CDR3 is 17 amino acids. The trim removed 3 bases at V and 2 bases at J, leaving 6 bases unmatched. Germline CDR1 is LGHNA and CDR2 is YNFKEQ. CDR3 loop: CASSHEETSGRAYEQYF. CDR3 nucleotide sequence: TGTGCCAGCAGCCACGAAGAGACTAGCGGGAGGGCCTACGAGCAGTACTTC.

The genes are TRBV20-1 and TRBJ2-1; D perhaps matches TRBD1 (5 bases). Trimming cost V 3 bases and J 7 bases, with 19 bases left between them. The germline CDR1 and CDR2 sequences are DFQATT and SNEGSKA (reference sequence). This CDR3 contains 15 residues. In DNA, the CDR3 is TGCAGTGCTAGTAGGGGATATAGAGACAATAATGAGCAGTTCTTC. Translated, it gives CSASRGYRDNNEQFF.

This chain connects TRBV3-1 (or the pseudogene TRBV3-2) to TRBJ1-6; the D gene is possibly TRBD1 (5 bases). This CDR3 has 16 residues. Looked up from germline, CDR1 is LGHDT and CDR2 is YNNKEL (reference sequence). The germline V and J ends were trimmed by 1 base and 10 bases, with 17 bases remaining between them. The CDR3 sequence is CASSQVWGSRASPLHF. The DNA for the CDR3 is TGTGCCAGCAGCCAAGTTTGGGGCTCCCGCGCCTCACCCCTCCACTTT.

V gene TRBV4-1 combines with J gene TRBJ2-5; TRBD2 matches at 11 bases. V dropped 0 bases and J dropped 4; count of bases not matched to a gene: 7. This CDR3 spans 17 amino acids. Germline CDR1 MGHRA, CDR2 YSYEKL. The CDR3 sequence is CASSQDLSSGGLETQYF. In nucleotides, the CDR3 is TGCGCCAGCAGCCAAGATCTCTCTAGCGGGGGGCTAGAGACCCAGTACTTC.

This sequence joins TRBV5-1 and TRBJ1-1, with unresolved D. Trimming removed 6 bases at V and 5 bases at J, with 17 bases between. The CDR3 is 14 residues long. CDR1 is SGHRS and CDR2 is YFSETQ in the germline V gene. The DNA of the CDR3 is TGCGCCAGCACGGATAGGAGGGATCGAACTGAAGCTTTCTTT. Protein: CASTDRRDRTEAFF. The full variable domain, rest sourced from reference TRBV5-1 and TRBJ1-1, is KAGVTQTPRYLIKTRGQQVTLSCSPISGHRSVSWYQQTPGQGLQFLFEYFSETQRNKGNFPGRFSGRQFSNSRSEMNVSTLELGDSALYLCASTDRRDRTEAFFGQGTRLTVV.

This clone was seen once. This chain links TRBV7-2 with TRBJ2-7; D gene uncertain. The CDR3 is made up of 14 amino acids. V was trimmed by 3 bases and J by 0 bases, leaving 9 bases between them. The germline V gene encodes CDR1 SGHTA and CDR2 FQGNSA. CDR3 nucleotides: TGTGCCAGCAGCTTCCGGGTATTCTCCTACGAGCAGTACTTC. Protein: CASSFRVFSYEQYF.

The V gene is TRBV12-3 or TRBV12-4, the J gene TRBJ1-2; TRBD1 agrees at 10 bases. The CDR3 covers 13 residues. Losses at the gene ends were 5 bases for V and 6 bases for J; bases not matched to a gene: 3. CDR3 DNA sequence: TGTGCCAGCAGTGCGACAGGGGGCGATGGCTACACCTTC. Its protein is CASSATGGDGYTF.

The rearrangement links TRBV7-6 to TRBJ2-2; D gene unclear. The CDR3 spans 15 residues. Trimming removed 1 base from V and 7 bases from J, with 13 bases in between. The germline gives CDR1 SGHVS, CDR2 FNYEAQ. CDR3: CASSLGWGFGGELFF. The CDR3 nucleotides read TGTGCCAGCAGCTTAGGGTGGGGTTTCGGCGGGGAGCTGTTTTTT.

The chain's CDR3 is CASSLEGRTGKGYTF. The CDR3 nucleotides read TGTGCCAGCAGCTTAGAGGGGAGGACAGGGAAAGGCTACACCTTC. This chain connects TRBV7-2 to TRBJ1-2; 8 bases agree with TRBD1. CDR3 size: 15 residues. Germline CDR1 and CDR2: SGHTA and FQGNSA. V dropped 1 base and J dropped 8; count of bases not matched to a gene: 9.

This rearrangement joins TRBV6-2 or TRBV6-3 to TRBJ2-1; a weak D match, TRBD2 (7 bases). V was trimmed by 1 base and J by 9 bases, leaving 13 bases between them. The CDR3 runs to 14 residues. Looked up from germline, CDR1 is MNHEY and CDR2 is SVGEGT. The DNA of the CDR3 is TGTGCCAGCAGTTACTGGGGGGGCCTGGGTGAGCAGTTCTTC. Translated: CASSYWGGLGEQFF.

The genes are TRBV11-2 and TRBJ2-6; D gene unclear. CDR3 size: 15 residues. Trimming removed 5 bases from V and 0 bases from J, with 8 bases in between. Per the germline V gene, CDR1 is SGHAT and CDR2 is FQNNGV. The CDR3 sequence is CASSGPNSGANVLTF. CDR3 nucleotides: TGTGCCAGCAGCGGACCGAACTCTGGGGCCAACGTCCTGACTTTC.

This chain uses TRBV4-2 with TRBJ1-5; 8 nucleotides align to TRBD1. The CDR3 totals 15 residues. Germline CDR1 reads LGHNA; CDR2 reads YNFKEQ. Losses at the gene ends were 0 bases for V and 5 bases for J; bases not matched to a gene: 3. The CDR3 is CASSQDRGQDQPQHF. In nucleotides, the CDR3 is TGTGCCAGCAGCCAAGACAGGGGGCAGGATCAGCCCCAGCATTTT.

V and J are TRBV6-2 or TRBV6-3 and TRBJ1-1, with TRBD1 as a possible D gene (5 bases). Germline-derived CDR1 and CDR2 are MNHEY and SVGEGT. The CDR3 totals 15 residues. The V end was cut by 1 base, the J end by 5 bases, with 14 bases between. The chain's CDR3 is CASSYLQVEGTEAFF. The CDR3 DNA sequence: TGTGCCAGCAGTTACTTACAGGTTGAGGGGACTGAAGCTTTCTTT.

The rearrangement links TRBV11-3 to TRBJ2-2; D unclear. The CDR3 consists of 14 residues. CDR1 and CDR2 from the germline V gene are SGHNT and YENEEA. The V gene lost 2 bases and the J gene lost 7 bases, with 11 bases spanning the gap. CDR3 sequence reads: CASSLSLFHGELFF. In nucleotides, the CDR3 is TGTGCCAGCAGCTTATCTCTCTTTCACGGGGAGCTGTTTTTT.

The chain carries TRBV28 and TRBJ1-4, with 10 positions matching TRBD1. The CDR3 contains 16 residues. With V trimmed by 3 bases and J by 3 bases, 4 bases remained unmatched. CDR1 and CDR2 from the germline V gene are MDHEN and SYDVKM. The CDR3 DNA is TGTGCCAGCAGTTTGGGACAGGGGATGGCTAATGAAAAACTGTTTTTT. This translates into CASSLGQGMANEKLFF. Combining the CDR3 with reference TRBV28 and TRBJ1-4 gives the whole variable domain DVKVTQSSRYLVKRTGEKVFLECVQDMDHENMFWYRQDPGLGLRLIYFSYDVKMKEKGDIPEGYSVSREKKERFSLILESASTNQTSMYLCASSLGQGMANEKLFFGSGTQLSVL.

This clone was counted once. The rearrangement links TRBV6-4 to TRBJ2-7; 10 bases are a match to TRBD2. The CDR3 has 18 residues. CDR1 is MRHNA and CDR2 is SNTAGT in the germline V gene. V lost 2 bases and J lost 6; bases outside the gene matches: 16. The CDR3: CASSDIGLADRGSCEQYF. In DNA, the CDR3 is TGTGCCAGCAGTGACATCGGACTAGCGGATAGGGGGTCGTGCGAGCAGTACTTC.

This sequence joins TRBV6-5 and TRBJ2-7; 10 bases map to TRBD2. V shed 5 bases, J shed 6 bases, and the junction held 7 bases outside the gene matches. Germline-derived CDR1 and CDR2 are MNHEY and SVGAGI. This CDR3 is built from 14 residues. The CDR3 loop is CASSIAGGWSEQYF. For the CDR3, the DNA is TGTGCCAGCAGTATAGCGGGAGGCTGGAGCGAGCAGTACTTC.

The rearrangement joins TRBV21-1 to TRBJ1-3. TRBV21-1 is given as a pseudogene. This CDR3 comprises 15 residues. The CDR3 bases are TGTGCCAGCCTGGGGGGGGGCGAATCTGGAAACACCATATATTTT. Translation gives CASLGGGESGNTIYF.

The V and J genes are TRBV19 and TRBJ2-5; 10 positions match TRBD1. The CDR3 covers 15 residues. The germline gives CDR1 LNHDA, CDR2 SQIVND (reference sequence). V lost 6 bases, J lost 7 bases, and 11 bases stayed unmatched. In nucleotides, the CDR3 is TGTGCCAGTAGCCAAGGACAGGGGGTTATCGGGACCCAGTACTTC. Residues: CASSQGQGVIGTQYF. Using reference TRBV19 and TRBJ2-5 for the parts outside the CDR3, the full variable domain is DGGITQSPKYLFRKEGQNVTLSCEQNLNHDAMYWYRQDPGQGLRLIYYSQIVNDFQKGDIAEGYSVSREKKESFPLTVTSAQKNPTAFYLCASSQGQGVIGTQYFGPGTRLLVL.

This rearrangement joins TRBV5-5 to TRBJ2-7; 8 bases fit TRBD2. The length of the CDR3 is 15 residues. Germline V gives CDR1 SGHKS, CDR2 YYEKEE (reference sequence). The ends lost 3 bases at V and 1 base at J; junction bases unmatched: 6. CDR3 coding DNA: TGTGCCAGCAGCTCTACCGGGAGGGTTTCCTACGAGCAGTACTTC. It is translated as CASSSTGRVSYEQYF.